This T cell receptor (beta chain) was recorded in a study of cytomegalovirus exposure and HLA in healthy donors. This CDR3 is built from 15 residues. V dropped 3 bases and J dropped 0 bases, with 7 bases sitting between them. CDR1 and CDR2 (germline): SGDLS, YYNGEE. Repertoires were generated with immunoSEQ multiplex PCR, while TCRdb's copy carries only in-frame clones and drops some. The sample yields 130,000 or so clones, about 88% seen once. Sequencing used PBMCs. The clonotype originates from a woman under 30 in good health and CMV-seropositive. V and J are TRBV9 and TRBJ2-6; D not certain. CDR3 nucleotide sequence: TGTGCCAGCAGCGCCCGGGTCTCTGGGGCCAACGTCCTGACTTTC. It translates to CASSARVSGANVLTF.